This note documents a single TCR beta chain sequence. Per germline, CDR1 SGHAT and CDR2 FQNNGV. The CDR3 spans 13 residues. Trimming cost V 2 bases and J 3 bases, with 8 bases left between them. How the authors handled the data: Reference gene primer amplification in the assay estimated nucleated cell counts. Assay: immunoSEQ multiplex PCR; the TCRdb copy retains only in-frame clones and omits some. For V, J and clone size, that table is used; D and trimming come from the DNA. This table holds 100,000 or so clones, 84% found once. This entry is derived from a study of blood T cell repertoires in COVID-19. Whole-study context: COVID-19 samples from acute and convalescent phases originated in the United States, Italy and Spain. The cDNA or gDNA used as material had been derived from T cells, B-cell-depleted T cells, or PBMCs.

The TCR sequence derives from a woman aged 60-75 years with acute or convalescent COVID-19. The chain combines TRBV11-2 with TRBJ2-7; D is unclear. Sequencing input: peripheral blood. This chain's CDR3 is CASSLTSDYEQYF. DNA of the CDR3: TGTGCCAGCAGCTTAACCAGTGACTACGAGCAGTACTTC.